This T cell receptor (beta chain) appears in the sequencing data of a study of vaccination and CD4 T cells after COVID-19. Treatment: 10-day PBMC culture with coronavirus spike peptide pools or control peptides (ViraFEST assay). Following expansion of antigen-specific T cells with peptide pools, ViraFEST then sequenced TCRs. A negative selection step was used to isolate CD4+ T cells once culture had run for 10 to 11 days. Germline CDR1 SEHNR, CDR2 FQNEAQ (reference sequence). V lost 1 base and J 7 bases, leaving 16 bases between the germline ends. The CDR3 runs 15 residues. As regards this clonotype: Its specificity is unknown.

Cultured CD4+ T cells had their DNA profiled by the Oncomine TCR Beta short-read assay. Cultured CD4+ T cells yielded the extracted genomic DNA. TCRdb processed the PCR reads anew with MiXCR; each CDR3 protein has one entry. The data contain around 21,000 distinct CDR3 sequences, roughly half of them singletons. The TCR originated in a human donor who had recovered from COVID-19. Material for sequencing was CD4+ T cells from blood, cultured in vitro. The rearrangement uses TRBV7-9 and TRBJ1-2, with D maybe TRBD1 (5 bases). As DNA, the CDR3 is TGTGCCAGCAGCTTAGAGGGAGGGGAGGGTTCTGGCTACACCTTC. Translating gives CASSLEGGEGSGYTF.